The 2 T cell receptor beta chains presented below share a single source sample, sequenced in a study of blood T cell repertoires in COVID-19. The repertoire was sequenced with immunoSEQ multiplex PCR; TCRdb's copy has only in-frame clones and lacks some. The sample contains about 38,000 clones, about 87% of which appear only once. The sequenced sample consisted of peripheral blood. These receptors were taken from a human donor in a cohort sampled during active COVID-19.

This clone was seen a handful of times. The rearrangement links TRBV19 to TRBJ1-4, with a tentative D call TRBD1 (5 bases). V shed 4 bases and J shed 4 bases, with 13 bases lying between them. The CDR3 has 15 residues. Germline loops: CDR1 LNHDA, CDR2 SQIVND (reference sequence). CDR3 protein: CASSNYDSLNEKLFF. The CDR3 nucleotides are TGTGCCAGTAGTAATTACGACAGTCTTAATGAAAAACTGTTTTTT.

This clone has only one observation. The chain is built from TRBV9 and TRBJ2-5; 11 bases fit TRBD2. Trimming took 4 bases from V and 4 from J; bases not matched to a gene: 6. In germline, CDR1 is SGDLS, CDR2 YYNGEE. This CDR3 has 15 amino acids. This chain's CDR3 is CASSLSGGAPETQYF. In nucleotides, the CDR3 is TGTGCCAGCAGCCTTAGCGGGGGGGCCCCAGAGACCCAGTACTTC.